This entry features one TCR beta chain sequence. Its matching antigen is unknown. These data originate in a study of type 1 regulatory T cells. Study summary: An in vitro protocol generated T-allo10, a Tr1-enriched, alloantigen-specific CD4 T cell product.

The germline V and J ends were trimmed by 4 bases and 6 bases, with 25 bases remaining between them. The CDR3 loop spans 18 amino acids. Germline assignment: CDR1 SEHNR and CDR2 FQNEAQ (reference sequence). TCRdb re-called the reads through MiXCR, storing one row per CDR3 protein. Of about 74,000 distinct CDR3 sequences in the sample, roughly 60% were seen once. The chain couples TRBV7-9 to TRBJ2-1, with a possible D match to TRBD2 (5 bases). The specimen sequenced was cultured T cells, either the whole culture or a sorted T cell fraction (not recorded which). Regarding subset: Tr1-enriched cell product generated in vitro against host alloantigens. This receptor was identified in a human donor in good health. The CDR3 protein is CASSSIKGSATLINEQFF. CDR3 in DNA: TGTGCCAGCAGCTCCATAAAGGGTAGCGCGACCTTGATCAATGAGCAGTTCTTC.